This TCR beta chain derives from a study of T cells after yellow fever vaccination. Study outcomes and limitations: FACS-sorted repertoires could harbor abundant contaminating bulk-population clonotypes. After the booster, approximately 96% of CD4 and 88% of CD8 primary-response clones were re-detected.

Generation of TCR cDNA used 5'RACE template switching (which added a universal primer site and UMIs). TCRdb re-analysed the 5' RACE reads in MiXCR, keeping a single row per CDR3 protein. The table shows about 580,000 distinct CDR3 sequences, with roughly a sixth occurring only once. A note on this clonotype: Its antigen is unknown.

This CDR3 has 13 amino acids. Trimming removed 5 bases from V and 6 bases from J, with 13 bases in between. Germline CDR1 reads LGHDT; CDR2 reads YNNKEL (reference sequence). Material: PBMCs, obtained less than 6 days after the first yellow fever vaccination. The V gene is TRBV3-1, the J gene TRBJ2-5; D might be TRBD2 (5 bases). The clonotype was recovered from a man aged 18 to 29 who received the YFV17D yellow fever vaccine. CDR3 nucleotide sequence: TGTGCCAGCAGCTTCCGGGGTAAAAAGACCCAGTACTTC. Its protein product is CASSFRGKKTQYF.